This passage covers 18 T cell receptor beta chains from one sample sequenced in a study of response to subunit inactivated influenza vaccine. TCRdb independently ran MiXCR on the RT-PCR reads; one entry per CDR3 protein. This table holds 800,000 to 1,000,000 distinct CDR3 sequences, 21% found once. The sample here was PBMCs from blood, taken less than 6 days after vaccination. All receptors come from a man aged 45-65 years who received an inactivated influenza vaccine.

The gene calls are TRBV20-1 and TRBJ2-1; perhaps TRBD2 as D (6 bases). Trimming left V 6 bases short and J 2 bases short, with 17 bases between. Germline assignment: CDR1 DFQATT and CDR2 SNEGSKA (reference sequence). The CDR3 is 15 residues long. The CDR3, as DNA: TGCAGTGCACCCCTCGGCGGGGCGGCCTACAATGAGCAGTTCTTC. This sequence encodes CSAPLGGAAYNEQFF.

The V and J genes are TRBV6-1 and TRBJ2-2, with 9 bases lining up with TRBD1. The CDR3 extends over 14 amino acids. From germline, CDR1 is MNHNS and CDR2 SASEGT. J lost 6 bases, V lost 7 bases, and 6 bases had no gene match. Here the CDR3 DNA reads TGTGCCAGCATGGGACAGGGTATTCCCGGGGAGCTGTTTTTT. Translated, it gives CASMGQGIPGELFF.

The rearrangement joins TRBV6-2 or TRBV6-3 to TRBJ2-7; TRBD2 aligns across 12 bases. V was clipped by 7 bases and J by 0 bases; unmatched bases: 4. CDR1 is MNHEY, CDR2 SVGEGT, per germline. The CDR3 contains 15 residues. CDR3 in DNA: TGTGCCAGCATCCGACTAGCGGGGGCCTCCTACGAGCAGTACTTC. It specifies CASIRLAGASYEQYF.

The table lists this clonotype with a few counts. The J gene is TRBJ2-7, the V gene TRBV28; 12 nucleotides align to TRBD2. V trimming: 3 bases; J trimming: 4 bases; junction bases outside the gene matches: 7. There are 16 residues in the CDR3. Germline CDR1 reads MDHEN; CDR2 reads SYDVKM. The CDR3: CASSFLTSGRFYEQYF. Written as DNA, the CDR3 is TGTGCCAGCAGTTTCTTGACTAGCGGGAGATTTTACGAGCAGTACTTC. The whole variable domain, remainder taken from reference TRBV28 and TRBJ2-7, is DVKVTQSSRYLVKRTGEKVFLECVQDMDHENMFWYRQDPGLGLRLIYFSYDVKMKEKGDIPEGYSVSREKKERFSLILESASTNQTSMYLCASSFLTSGRFYEQYFGPGTRLTVT.

This clonotype came up a few times. The V gene is TRBV18, the J gene TRBJ2-5; 9 bases are a match to TRBD2. J lost 5 bases, V lost 0 bases, and 4 bases had no gene match. This CDR3 is 15 amino acids long. The germline V gene encodes CDR1 KGHSH and CDR2 LQKENI. The CDR3 reads CASSPPSAGGETQYF. CDR3 bases: TGTGCCAGCTCACCACCGTCAGCGGGAGGTGAGACCCAGTACTTC.

This clonotype was counted a few times. The chain couples TRBV2 to TRBJ2-1; D is ambiguous. The CDR3 runs 15 residues. V gave up 3 bases and J gave up 3 bases, with 12 bases separating them. Germline CDR1 and CDR2: SNHLY and FYNNEI. In DNA, the CDR3 is TGTGCCAGCAGTGAGTGGAGCCGCCGCTACAATGAGCAGTTCTTC. This encodes CASSEWSRRYNEQFF.

A remark on this clonotype: Since a much larger clone is just one base distant, this may be a read error. This sequence joins TRBV12-3 or TRBV12-4 and TRBJ2-7; D is ambiguous. The CDR3 has 11 residues. V dropped 6 bases and J dropped 2 bases, with 5 bases sitting between them. CDR3 sequence (DNA): TGTGCCAGCAGGGGGACCTACGAGCAGTACTTC. Translated, it gives CASRGTYEQYF.

This clonotype was observed a handful of times. The rearrangement links TRBV25-1 to TRBJ1-6; no firm D call. Germline-derived CDR1 and CDR2 are MGHDK and SYGVNS. Deletions cut 6 bases from V and 2 bases from J, with 8 bases between. This CDR3 contains 14 residues. CDR3 sequence: CASSETAYNSPLHF. CDR3 nucleotide sequence: TGTGCCAGCAGCGAGACGGCCTATAATTCACCCCTCCACTTT. The whole variable domain, remainder taken from reference TRBV25-1 and TRBJ1-6, is EADIYQTPRYLVIGTGKKITLECSQTMGHDKMYWYQQDPGMELHLIHYSYGVNSTEKGDLSSESTVSRIRTEHFPLTLESARPSHTSQYLCASSETAYNSPLHFGNGTRLTVT.

V gene TRBV5-1 combines with J gene TRBJ1-3; D uncertain. The CDR3 consists of 15 residues. In germline, CDR1 is SGHRS, CDR2 YFSETQ. V was clipped by 4 bases and J by 0 bases, with 11 bases between them. In DNA, the CDR3 is TGCGCCAGCAGCATGGGAGGGAACTCTGGAAACACCATATATTTT. Its protein is CASSMGGNSGNTIYF.

This chain connects TRBV18 to TRBJ2-7; the match to TRBD2 covers 7 bases. J was trimmed by 3 bases and V by 5 bases; bases with no gene match: 13. Germline V CDR1 and CDR2: KGHSH, LQKENI. The CDR3 loop spans 16 amino acids. The DNA of the CDR3 is TGTGCCAGCTCAGATCGGGAGGTCCCAAGACTCTACGAGCAGTACTTC. Translation: CASSDREVPRLYEQYF. The full variable domain, rest sourced from reference TRBV18 and TRBJ2-7, is NAGVMQNPRHLVRRRGQEARLRCSPMKGHSHVYWYRQLPEEGLKFMVYLQKENIIDESGMPKERFSAEFPKEGPSILRIQQVVRGDSAAYFCASSDREVPRLYEQYFGPGTRLTVT.

This chain connects TRBV4-1 to TRBJ2-6; D may be TRBD1 (5 bases). CDR3 length equals 16 residues. V gave up 4 bases and J gave up 0 bases, with 10 bases separating them. Germline CDR1 reads MGHRA; CDR2 reads YSYEKL. The CDR3 sequence: CASSLGVGSGANVLTF. In nucleotides, the CDR3 is TGCGCCAGCAGCCTAGGGGTTGGCTCTGGGGCCAACGTCCTGACTTTC.

This clonotype was seen a handful of times. The chain has TRBV10-1 and TRBJ2-7; D is possibly TRBD2 (5 bases). The CDR3 runs to 14 residues. Per germline, CDR1 WNHNN and CDR2 SYGVQD (reference sequence). V was clipped by 0 bases and J by 2 bases, with 8 bases between them. The CDR3 sequence: CASSESLGPYEQYF. The CDR3 bases are TGCGCCAGCAGTGAGTCACTAGGACCCTACGAGCAGTACTTC.

This clonotype has more than one count but fewer than ten. V and J are TRBV2 and TRBJ2-5; TRBD1 matches at 7 bases. This CDR3 comprises 15 residues. The trim removed 2 bases at V and 5 bases at J, leaving 8 bases unmatched. Germline V gene data show CDR1 as SNHLY and CDR2 as FYNNEI. CDR3 nucleotide sequence: TGTGCCAGCAGTGAATTCAGACAGGGCAGCGAGACCCAGTACTTC. Residues: CASSEFRQGSETQYF.

Concerning this clonotype: The junction differs from germline at one of its ends, possibly a read error. The J gene is TRBJ1-1, the V gene TRBV3-1; no clear D. The CDR3 runs to 11 residues. Per germline, CDR1 LGHDT and CDR2 YNNKEL (reference sequence). DNA of the CDR3: TGTGCCAGCAGCCAAGTTCAGACGGTCCTCTTT. It is translated as CASSQVQTVLF.

This sequence joins TRBV7-9 and TRBJ2-2; D not resolved. The CDR3 covers 16 residues. Trimming took 2 bases from V and 1 from J, leaving 11 bases between them. Germline loops: CDR1 SEHNR, CDR2 FQNEAQ (reference sequence). This CDR3 is CASSLRRLQNTGELFF. The CDR3 DNA reads as TGTGCCAGCAGCTTAAGGCGTTTGCAGAACACCGGGGAGCTGTTTTTT.

Only a few counts were recorded for this clonotype. This chain links TRBV28 with TRBJ2-7; no firm D call. The CDR3 is 14 amino acids. Germline V gene data show CDR1 as MDHEN and CDR2 as SYDVKM. The germline V and J ends were trimmed by 1 base and 2 bases, with 9 bases remaining between them. This CDR3 is CASSLSTKAYEQYF. The CDR3 nucleotides read TGTGCCAGCAGTTTATCAACTAAAGCCTACGAGCAGTACTTC.

Here the CDR3 reads CASSGIGDQPQHF. In nucleotides, the CDR3 is TGTGCCAGCAGCGGTATTGGGGATCAGCCCCAGCATTTT. The chain recombines TRBV7-9 with TRBJ1-5, with D unclear. Germline V gene data show CDR1 as SEHNR and CDR2 as FQNEAQ (reference sequence). Trimming took off 5 bases at V and 5 bases at J, with 10 bases between the two ends. The CDR3 contains 13 residues.

In its sample, this clonotype was seen a few times. This chain joins TRBV5-6 and TRBJ2-1, with D hard to call. The CDR3 is made up of 14 amino acids. Looked up from germline, CDR1 is SGHDT and CDR2 is YYEEEE. The ends were cut back, 2 bases at V and 10 bases at J, with 16 bases in the middle. CDR3 nucleotide sequence: TGTGCCAGCAGCTTTTTTGAAGGCTCCTACGAGCAGTTCTTC. Translation: CASSFFEGSYEQFF. Supplemented by reference TRBV5-6 and TRBJ2-1, the full variable domain reads DAGVTQSPTHLIKTRGQQVTLRCSPKSGHDTVSWYQQALGQGPQFIFQYYEEEERQRGNFPDRFSGHQFPNYSSELNVNALLLGDSALYLCASSFFEGSYEQFFGPGTRLTVL.